This T cell receptor beta chain was found in a study of OX40 agonist ivuxolimab in advanced cancers. Study-wide background: A diagnosis of hepatocellular carcinoma, melanoma, renal cell or head and neck cancer was present in dose-escalation patients. The mean age was roughly 60 years, ranging from about 20 to 90, with about four fifths of participants male. Study-wide results and caveats: The work left the antigen specificity of expanded peripheral T cells undetermined. Researchers report that CD8+ T cells had, on average, more expanded clones than CD4+.

As to this clone: The antigen is unknown.

Deletions cut 6 bases from V and 3 bases from J, with 12 bases between. CDR1 is MNHEY, CDR2 SVGAGI, per germline. CDR3 length equals 13 residues. Using immunoSEQ multiplex PCR, the repertoire was profiled, and TCRdb retains in-frame clones only, with some absent. The sample contains some 70,000 clones, roughly nine tenths of which appear only once. The starting material was CD4+ or CD8+ T cells sorted from blood, obtained in a trial of the OX40 agonist ivuxolimab. This clonotype was obtained from an adult with an advanced solid tumor such as melanoma, head and neck, liver or kidney cancer. The V and J genes are TRBV6-5 and TRBJ2-7, with D perhaps matching TRBD2 (6 bases). The CDR3 region is CASSLGGVYEQYF. CDR3 in DNA: TGTGCCAGCAGCCTTGGCGGGGTCTACGAGCAGTACTTC.